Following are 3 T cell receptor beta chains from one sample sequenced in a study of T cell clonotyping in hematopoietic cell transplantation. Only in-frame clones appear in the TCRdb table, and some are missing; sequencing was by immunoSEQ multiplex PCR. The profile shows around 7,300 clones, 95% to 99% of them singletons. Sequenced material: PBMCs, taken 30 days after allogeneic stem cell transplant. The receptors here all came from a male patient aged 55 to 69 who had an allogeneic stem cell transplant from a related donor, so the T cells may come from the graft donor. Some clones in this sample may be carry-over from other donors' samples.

The CDR3: CASSSLWGAQETQYF. The CDR3 DNA is TGTGCCAGTAGTAGTTTGTGGGGGGCCCAAGAGACCCAGTACTTC. This chain uses TRBV19 with TRBJ2-5, with D perhaps given as TRBD1 or TRBD2 (6 bases each). V was cut by 4 bases and J by 1 base, with 13 bases left in between. Germline values: CDR1 LNHDA, CDR2 SQIVND (reference sequence). The length of the CDR3 is 15 residues. Filled out from reference TRBV19 and TRBJ2-5, the complete variable domain reads DGGITQSPKYLFRKEGQNVTLSCEQNLNHDAMYWYRQDPGQGLRLIYYSQIVNDFQKGDIAEGYSVSREKKESFPLTVTSAQKNPTAFYLCASSSLWGAQETQYFGPGTRLLVL.

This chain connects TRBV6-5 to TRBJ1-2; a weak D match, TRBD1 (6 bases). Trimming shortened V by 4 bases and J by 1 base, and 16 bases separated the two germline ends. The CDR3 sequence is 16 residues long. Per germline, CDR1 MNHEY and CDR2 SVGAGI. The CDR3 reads CASSSLSDSRNYGYTF. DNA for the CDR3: TGTGCCAGCAGTTCCCTTTCGGACAGCCGTAACTATGGCTACACCTTC.

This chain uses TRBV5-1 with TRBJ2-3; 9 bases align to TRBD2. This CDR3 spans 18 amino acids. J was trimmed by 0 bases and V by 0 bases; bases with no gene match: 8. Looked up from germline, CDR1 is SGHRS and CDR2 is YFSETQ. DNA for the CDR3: TGCGCCAGCAGCTTGGCGCAGCGGGGGGACAGTAGCACAGATACGCAGTATTTT. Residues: CASSLAQRGDSSTDTQYF.